This TCR beta chain was documented in a study of T cells in Graves' hyperthyroidism and ophthalmopathy. Study-wide points: From stable hyperthyroidism, ophthalmopathy was separated by a 13 V-J model.

Germline loops: CDR1 SEHNR, CDR2 FQNEAQ (reference sequence). The V segment lost 5 bases and the J segment 0 bases; nucleotides outside the gene matches: 6. The CDR3 sequence is 16 residues long. Amplification of TCR beta CDR3 regions was performed using RNA transcripts as template. The primer set for the first-round RT-PCR of the TCR CDR3 was HTBI. TCRdb re-called the multiplex PCR reads through MiXCR, storing one row per CDR3 protein. The sample has 300,000 to 500,000 distinct CDR3 sequences, more than 12% seen once; the top ten hold 25% to 30%. This sample holds PBMCs from roughly 10 ml fresh peripheral blood. For this clonotype: What it binds is unknown.

Material: blood. The rearrangement links TRBV7-9 to TRBJ2-1; the match to TRBD2 covers 8 bases. The sequence was obtained from a man aged 50 to 59 with Graves' ophthalmopathy. This CDR3 reads CASSRSGSDSYNEQFF. In DNA form, the CDR3 reads TGTGCCAGCAGCCGAAGCGGGAGTGACTCCTACAATGAGCAGTTCTTC.